The 4 T cell receptor beta chains below come from one sample, sequenced in a study of response to subunit inactivated influenza vaccine. TCRdb re-derived calls from the RT-PCR reads in MiXCR, one entry per CDR3 protein. The table has about 620,000 distinct CDR3 sequences, 11% seen once. These same data were also listed under a study on T cells expressing NK-cell markers. As that study records: UMI-tagged 5'RACE template switching yielded the TCR beta cDNA.

The material sequenced was PBMCs from blood, taken on the day of vaccination. These TCRs come from a man between 50 and 59 years old who received an inactivated influenza vaccine.

This clonotype was detected only a few times. The chain combines TRBV4-1 with TRBJ1-4; 10 nucleotides match TRBD1. Per the germline V gene, CDR1 is MGHRA and CDR2 is YSYEKL. The CDR3 consists of 14 residues. The V and J ends lost 3 bases and 6 bases, in that order; junction bases with no gene match: 1. The CDR3 protein is CASSHGTGDEKLFF. In DNA, the CDR3 is TGCGCCAGCAGCCACGGGACAGGGGATGAAAAACTGTTTTTT.

The CDR3 sequence is CASSFASGSGGEQFF. The CDR3 coding sequence is TGCGCCAGCAGCTTTGCTAGCGGGAGCGGGGGTGAGCAGTTCTTC. J is TRBJ2-1 and V is TRBV5-1; 10 bases fit TRBD2. CDR1 and CDR2 (germline): SGHRS, YFSETQ. V shed 2 bases and J 9 bases; nucleotides not matched to a gene: 8. The CDR3 consists of 15 residues.

The table lists this clonotype with many counts. The chain links TRBV3-1 to TRBJ2-1, with D hard to call. CDR3 length equals 13 residues. Germline V lookup: CDR1 LGHDT, CDR2 YNNKEL (reference sequence). V was shortened by 0 bases and J by 6 bases, with 6 bases between the two germline ends. The CDR3 loop reads CASSQDLINEQFF. The CDR3 DNA reads as TGTGCCAGCAGCCAAGATTTGATCAATGAGCAGTTCTTC.

The chain combines TRBV7-8 with TRBJ2-7; TRBD2 matches at 14 bases. Germline V gene data show CDR1 as SGHVS and CDR2 as FQNEAQ. The CDR3 has 19 residues. V dropped 5 bases and J dropped 1; count of bases not matched to a gene: 13. The CDR3 reads CASSPPLGLAGGSSYEQYF. DNA of the CDR3: TGTGCCAGCAGCCCGCCTCTCGGACTAGCGGGAGGCTCTTCCTACGAGCAGTACTTC.